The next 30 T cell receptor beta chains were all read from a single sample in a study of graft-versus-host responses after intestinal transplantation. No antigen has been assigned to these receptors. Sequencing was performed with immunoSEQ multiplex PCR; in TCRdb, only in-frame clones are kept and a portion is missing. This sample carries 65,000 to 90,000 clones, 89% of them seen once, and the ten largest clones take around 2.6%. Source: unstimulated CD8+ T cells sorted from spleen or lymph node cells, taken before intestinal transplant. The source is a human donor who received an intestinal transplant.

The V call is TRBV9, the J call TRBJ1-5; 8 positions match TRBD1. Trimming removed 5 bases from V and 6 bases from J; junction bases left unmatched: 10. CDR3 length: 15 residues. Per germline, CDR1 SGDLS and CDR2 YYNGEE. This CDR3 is CASSETGGRGQPQHF. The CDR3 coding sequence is TGTGCCAGCAGTGAAACAGGGGGACGGGGTCAGCCCCAGCATTTT.

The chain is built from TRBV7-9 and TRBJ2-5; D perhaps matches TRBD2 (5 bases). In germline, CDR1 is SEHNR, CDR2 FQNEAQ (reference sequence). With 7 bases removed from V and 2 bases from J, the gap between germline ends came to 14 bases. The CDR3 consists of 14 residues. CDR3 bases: TGTGCCAGCACCCGTGATCGAGGGCAAGAGACCCAGTACTTC. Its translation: CASTRDRGQETQYF. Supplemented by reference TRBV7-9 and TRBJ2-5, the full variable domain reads DTGVSQNPRHKITKRGQNVTFRCDPISEHNRLYWYRQTLGQGPEFLTYFQNEAQLEKSRLLSDRFSAERPKGSFSTLEIQRTEQGDSAMYLCASTRDRGQETQYFGPGTRLLVL.

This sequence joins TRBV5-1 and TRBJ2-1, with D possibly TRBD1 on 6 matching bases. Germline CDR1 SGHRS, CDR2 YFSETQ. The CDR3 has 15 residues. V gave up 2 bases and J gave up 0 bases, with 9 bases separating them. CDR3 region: CASSFWTVSYNEQFF. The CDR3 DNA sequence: TGCGCCAGCAGCTTCTGGACAGTCTCCTACAATGAGCAGTTCTTC.

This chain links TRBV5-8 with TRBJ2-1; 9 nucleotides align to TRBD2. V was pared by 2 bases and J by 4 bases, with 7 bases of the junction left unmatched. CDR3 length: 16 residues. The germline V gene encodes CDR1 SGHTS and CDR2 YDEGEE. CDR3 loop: CASSLVGLAPYNEQFF. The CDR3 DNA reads TGTGCCAGCAGCTTAGTCGGACTAGCGCCGTACAATGAGCAGTTCTTC.

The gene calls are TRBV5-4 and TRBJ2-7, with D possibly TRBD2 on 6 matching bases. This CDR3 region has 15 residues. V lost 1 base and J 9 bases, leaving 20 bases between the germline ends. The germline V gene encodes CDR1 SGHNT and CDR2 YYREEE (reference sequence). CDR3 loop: CASSLYGDLTGGQYF. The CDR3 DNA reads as TGTGCCAGCAGCTTGTACGGGGATCTCACCGGGGGGCAGTACTTC.

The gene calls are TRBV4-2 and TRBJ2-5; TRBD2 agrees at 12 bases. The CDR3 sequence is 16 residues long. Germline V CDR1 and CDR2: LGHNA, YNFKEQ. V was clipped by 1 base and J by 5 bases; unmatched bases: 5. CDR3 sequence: CASSQALAGGPETQYF. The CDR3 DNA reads TGTGCCAGCAGCCAAGCTCTAGCGGGGGGGCCGGAGACCCAGTACTTC.

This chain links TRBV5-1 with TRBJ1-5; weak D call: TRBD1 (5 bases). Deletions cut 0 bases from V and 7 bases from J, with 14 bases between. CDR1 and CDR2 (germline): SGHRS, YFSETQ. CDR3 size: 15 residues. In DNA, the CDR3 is TGCGCCAGCAGCTTGGGTACGGGGGAGGGCCAGCCCCAGCATTTT. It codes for CASSLGTGEGQPQHF. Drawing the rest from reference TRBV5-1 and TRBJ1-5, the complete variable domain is KAGVTQTPRYLIKTRGQQVTLSCSPISGHRSVSWYQQTPGQGLQFLFEYFSETQRNKGNFPGRFSGRQFSNSRSEMNVSTLELGDSALYLCASSLGTGEGQPQHFGDGTRLSIL.

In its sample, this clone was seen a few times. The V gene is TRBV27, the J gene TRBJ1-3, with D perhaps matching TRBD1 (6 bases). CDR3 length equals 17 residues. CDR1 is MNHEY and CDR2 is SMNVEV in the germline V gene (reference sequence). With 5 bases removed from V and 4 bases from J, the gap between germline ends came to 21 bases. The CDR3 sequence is CASSPSAPTGYGNTIYF. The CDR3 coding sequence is TGTGCCAGCAGTCCCTCAGCTCCCACAGGGTACGGAAACACCATATATTTT.

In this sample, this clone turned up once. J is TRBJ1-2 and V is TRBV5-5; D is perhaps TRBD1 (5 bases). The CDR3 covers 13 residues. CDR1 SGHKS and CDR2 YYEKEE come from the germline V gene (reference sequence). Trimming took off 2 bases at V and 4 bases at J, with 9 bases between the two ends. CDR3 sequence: CASSFDRFYGYTF. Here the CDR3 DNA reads TGTGCCAGCAGCTTCGACAGATTCTATGGCTACACCTTC.

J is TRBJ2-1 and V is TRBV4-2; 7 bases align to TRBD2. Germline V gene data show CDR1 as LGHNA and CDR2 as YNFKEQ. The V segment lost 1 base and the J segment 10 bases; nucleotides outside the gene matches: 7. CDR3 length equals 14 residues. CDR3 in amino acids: CASSQVGAGVEQFF. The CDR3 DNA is TGTGCCAGCAGCCAAGTTGGCGCGGGAGTGGAGCAGTTCTTC.

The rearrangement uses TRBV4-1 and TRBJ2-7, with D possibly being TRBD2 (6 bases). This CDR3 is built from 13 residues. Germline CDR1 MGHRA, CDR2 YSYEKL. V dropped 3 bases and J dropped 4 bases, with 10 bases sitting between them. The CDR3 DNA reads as TGCGCCAGCAGCCACCAGGCGGGATACGAGCAGTACTTC. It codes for CASSHQAGYEQYF.

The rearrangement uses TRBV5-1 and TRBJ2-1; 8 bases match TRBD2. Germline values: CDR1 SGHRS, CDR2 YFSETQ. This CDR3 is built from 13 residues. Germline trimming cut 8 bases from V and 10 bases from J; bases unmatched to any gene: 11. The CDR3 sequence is CASTPVSGAEQFF. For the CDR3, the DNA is TGCGCCAGTACCCCGGTTAGCGGGGCCGAGCAGTTCTTC.

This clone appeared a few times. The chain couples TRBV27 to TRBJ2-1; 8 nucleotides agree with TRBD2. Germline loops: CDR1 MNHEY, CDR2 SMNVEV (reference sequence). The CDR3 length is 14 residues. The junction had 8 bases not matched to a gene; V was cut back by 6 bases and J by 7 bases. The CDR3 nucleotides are TGTGCCAGCAGGCCAGCGGGAGTGGGGAATGAGCAGTTCTTC. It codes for CASRPAGVGNEQFF.

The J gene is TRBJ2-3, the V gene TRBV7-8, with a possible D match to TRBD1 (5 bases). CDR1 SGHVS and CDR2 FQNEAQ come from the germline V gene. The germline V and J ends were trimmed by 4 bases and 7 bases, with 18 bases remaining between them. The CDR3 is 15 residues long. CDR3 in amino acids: CASSSFQGGTHTQYF. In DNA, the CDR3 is TGTGCCAGCAGCTCGTTTCAGGGTGGTACTCATACGCAGTATTTT.

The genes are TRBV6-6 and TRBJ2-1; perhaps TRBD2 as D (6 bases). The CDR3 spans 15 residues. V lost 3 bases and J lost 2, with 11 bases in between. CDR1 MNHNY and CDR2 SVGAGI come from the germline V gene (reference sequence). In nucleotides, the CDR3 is TGTGCCAGCAGTTATCGGACTAACACCTACAATGAGCAGTTCTTC. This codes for CASSYRTNTYNEQFF.

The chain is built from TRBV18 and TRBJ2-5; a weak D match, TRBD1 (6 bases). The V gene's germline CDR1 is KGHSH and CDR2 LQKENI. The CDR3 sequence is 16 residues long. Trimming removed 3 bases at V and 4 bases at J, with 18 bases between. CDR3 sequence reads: CASSPRGTGPGETQYF. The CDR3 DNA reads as TGTGCCAGCTCACCCCGGGGCACAGGGCCTGGAGAGACCCAGTACTTC.

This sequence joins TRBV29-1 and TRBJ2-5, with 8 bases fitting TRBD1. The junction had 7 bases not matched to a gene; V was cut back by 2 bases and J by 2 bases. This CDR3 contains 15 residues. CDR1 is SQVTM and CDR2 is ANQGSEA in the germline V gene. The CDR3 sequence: CSVELRDRIQETQYF. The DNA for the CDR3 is TGCAGCGTTGAACTCCGGGACAGGATTCAAGAGACCCAGTACTTC.

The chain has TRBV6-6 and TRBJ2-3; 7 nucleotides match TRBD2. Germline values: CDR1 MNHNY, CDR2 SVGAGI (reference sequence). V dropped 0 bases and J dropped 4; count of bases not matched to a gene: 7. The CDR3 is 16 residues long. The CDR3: CASSYSRSGAPDTQYF. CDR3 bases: TGTGCCAGCAGTTACTCAAGGAGCGGGGCCCCAGATACGCAGTATTTT.

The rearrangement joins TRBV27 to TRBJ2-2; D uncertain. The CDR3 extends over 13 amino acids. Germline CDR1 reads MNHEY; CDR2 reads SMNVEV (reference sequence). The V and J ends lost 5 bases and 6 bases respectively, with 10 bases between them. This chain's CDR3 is CASSLLPAGELFF. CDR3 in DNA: TGTGCCAGCAGTCTCCTTCCCGCCGGGGAGCTGTTTTTT.

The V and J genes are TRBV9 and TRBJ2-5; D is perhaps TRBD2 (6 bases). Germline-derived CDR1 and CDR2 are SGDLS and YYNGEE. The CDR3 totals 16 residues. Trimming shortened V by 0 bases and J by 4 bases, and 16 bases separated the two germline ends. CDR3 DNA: TGTGCCAGCAGCGTAGGTGGGGGGTGGGTGGGAGAGACCCAGTACTTC. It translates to CASSVGGGWVGETQYF. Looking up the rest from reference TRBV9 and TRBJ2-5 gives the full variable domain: DSGVTQTPKHLITATGQRVTLRCSPRSGDLSVYWYQQSLDQGLQFLIQYYNGEERAKGNILERFSAQQFPDLHSELNLSSLELGDSALYFCASSVGGGWVGETQYFGPGTRLLVL.

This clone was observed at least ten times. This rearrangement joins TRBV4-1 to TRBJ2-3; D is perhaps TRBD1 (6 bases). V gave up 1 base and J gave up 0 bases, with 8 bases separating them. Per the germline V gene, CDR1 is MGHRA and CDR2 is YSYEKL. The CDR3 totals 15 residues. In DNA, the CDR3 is TGCGCCAGCAGCCAAGCAGGGGAGAGCACAGATACGCAGTATTTT. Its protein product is CASSQAGESTDTQYF.

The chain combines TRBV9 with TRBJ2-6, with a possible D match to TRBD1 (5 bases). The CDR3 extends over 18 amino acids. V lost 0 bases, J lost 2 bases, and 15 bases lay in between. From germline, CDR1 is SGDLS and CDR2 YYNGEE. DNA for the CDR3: TGTGCCAGCAGCGTAGAAGGGGAAAGACTCCCTGGGGCCAACGTCCTGACTTTC. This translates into CASSVEGERLPGANVLTF.

The CDR3 protein is CASSTRPPNEQFF. CDR3 DNA sequence: TGTGCCAGCAGCACCAGGCCCCCCAATGAGCAGTTCTTC. The V gene is TRBV7-9, the J gene TRBJ2-1; D remains unclear. This CDR3 contains 13 residues. Trimming shortened V by 5 bases and J by 6 bases, and 11 bases separated the two germline ends. CDR1 is SEHNR, CDR2 FQNEAQ, per germline (reference sequence).

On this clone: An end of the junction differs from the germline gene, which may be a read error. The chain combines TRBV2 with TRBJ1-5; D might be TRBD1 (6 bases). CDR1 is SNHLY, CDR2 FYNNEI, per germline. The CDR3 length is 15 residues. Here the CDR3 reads CASSELQGINRPQHF. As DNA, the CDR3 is TGTGCCAGCAGTGAGTTACAGGGAATTAATCGGCCCCAGCATTTT.

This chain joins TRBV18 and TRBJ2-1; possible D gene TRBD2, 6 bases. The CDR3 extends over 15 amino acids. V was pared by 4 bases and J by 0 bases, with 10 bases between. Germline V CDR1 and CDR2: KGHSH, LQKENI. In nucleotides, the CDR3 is TGTGCCAGCTCACGGGGGGTGAGCTCCTACAATGAGCAGTTCTTC. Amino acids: CASSRGVSSYNEQFF.

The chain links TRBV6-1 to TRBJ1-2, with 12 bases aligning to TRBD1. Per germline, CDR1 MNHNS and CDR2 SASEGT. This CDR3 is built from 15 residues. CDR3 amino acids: CAGGGTGGRIGGYTF. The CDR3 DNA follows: TGTGCTGGAGGAGGGACAGGGGGCAGAATTGGTGGCTACACCTTC.

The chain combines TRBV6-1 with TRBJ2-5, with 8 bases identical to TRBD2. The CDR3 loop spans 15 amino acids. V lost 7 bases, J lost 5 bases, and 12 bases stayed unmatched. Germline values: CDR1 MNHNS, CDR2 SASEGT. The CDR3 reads CASTRLGGAGETQYF. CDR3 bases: TGTGCCAGCACTCGGCTCGGGGGGGCAGGGGAGACCCAGTACTTC.

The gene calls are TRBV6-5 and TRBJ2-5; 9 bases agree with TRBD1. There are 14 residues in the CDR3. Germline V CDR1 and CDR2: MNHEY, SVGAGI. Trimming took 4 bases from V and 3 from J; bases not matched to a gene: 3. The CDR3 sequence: CASSLTGGEETQYF. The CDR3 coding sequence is TGTGCCAGCAGTTTGACAGGGGGTGAAGAGACCCAGTACTTC.

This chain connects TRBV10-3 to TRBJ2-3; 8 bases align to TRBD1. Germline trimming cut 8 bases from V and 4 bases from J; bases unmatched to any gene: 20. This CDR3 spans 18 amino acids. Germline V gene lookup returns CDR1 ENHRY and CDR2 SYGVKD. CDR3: CAIRYEPGQARSADTQYF. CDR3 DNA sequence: TGTGCCATCCGCTACGAGCCGGGACAGGCCCGTTCCGCAGATACGCAGTATTTT.

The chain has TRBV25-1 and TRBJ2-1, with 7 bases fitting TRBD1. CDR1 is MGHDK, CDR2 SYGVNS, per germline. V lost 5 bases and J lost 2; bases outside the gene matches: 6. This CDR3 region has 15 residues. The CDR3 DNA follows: TGTGCCAGCAGTAGGACAGGCCGACCCTACAATGAGCAGTTCTTC. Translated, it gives CASSRTGRPYNEQFF.